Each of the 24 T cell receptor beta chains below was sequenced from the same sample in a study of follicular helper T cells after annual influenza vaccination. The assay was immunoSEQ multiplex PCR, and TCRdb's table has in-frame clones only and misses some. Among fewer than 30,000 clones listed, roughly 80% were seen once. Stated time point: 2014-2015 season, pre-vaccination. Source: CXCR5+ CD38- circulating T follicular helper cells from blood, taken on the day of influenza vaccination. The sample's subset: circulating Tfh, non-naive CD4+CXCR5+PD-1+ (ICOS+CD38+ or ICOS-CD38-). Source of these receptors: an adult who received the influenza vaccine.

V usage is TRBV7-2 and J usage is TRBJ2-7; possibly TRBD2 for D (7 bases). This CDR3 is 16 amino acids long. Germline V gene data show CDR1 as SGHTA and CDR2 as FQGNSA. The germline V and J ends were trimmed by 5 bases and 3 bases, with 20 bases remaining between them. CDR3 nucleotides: TGTGCCAGCAGCCCTAGGGGGGGCAGGTTATACTACGAGCAGTACTTC. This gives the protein CASSPRGGRLYYEQYF.

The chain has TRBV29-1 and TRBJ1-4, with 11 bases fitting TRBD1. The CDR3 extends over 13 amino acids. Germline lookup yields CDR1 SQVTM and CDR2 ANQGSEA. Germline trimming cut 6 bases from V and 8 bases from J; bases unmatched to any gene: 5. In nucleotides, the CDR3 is TGCAGCGTGAGGACAGGGGGCTCAGAAAAACTGTTTTTT. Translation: CSVRTGGSEKLFF.

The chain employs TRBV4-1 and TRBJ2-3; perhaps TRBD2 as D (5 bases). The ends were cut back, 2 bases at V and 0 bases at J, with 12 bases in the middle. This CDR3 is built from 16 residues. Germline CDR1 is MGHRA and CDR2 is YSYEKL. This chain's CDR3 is CASSQFSSSSTDTQYF. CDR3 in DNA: TGCGCCAGCAGCCAATTTTCTAGCTCGAGCACAGATACGCAGTATTTT.

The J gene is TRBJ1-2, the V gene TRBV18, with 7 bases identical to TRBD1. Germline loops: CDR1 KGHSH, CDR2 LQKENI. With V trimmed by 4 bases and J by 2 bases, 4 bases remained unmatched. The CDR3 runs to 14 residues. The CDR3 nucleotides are TGTGCCAGCTCACTTGACAGGGCCAACTATGGCTACACCTTC. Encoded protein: CASSLDRANYGYTF.

CDR3 nucleotides: TGTGCCAGTAGACCGCCGGGACAGGGACATGGCTACACCTTC. It specifies CASRPPGQGHGYTF. The chain links TRBV19 to TRBJ1-2; 9 bases are shared with TRBD1. The CDR3 runs 14 residues. CDR1 and CDR2 (germline): LNHDA, SQIVND (reference sequence). The V and J ends lost 6 bases and 6 bases, in that order; junction bases with no gene match: 8. Full variable domain (outside the CDR3, taken from reference TRBV19 and TRBJ1-2): DGGITQSPKYLFRKEGQNVTLSCEQNLNHDAMYWYRQDPGQGLRLIYYSQIVNDFQKGDIAEGYSVSREKKESFPLTVTSAQKNPTAFYLCASRPPGQGHGYTFGSGTRLTVV.

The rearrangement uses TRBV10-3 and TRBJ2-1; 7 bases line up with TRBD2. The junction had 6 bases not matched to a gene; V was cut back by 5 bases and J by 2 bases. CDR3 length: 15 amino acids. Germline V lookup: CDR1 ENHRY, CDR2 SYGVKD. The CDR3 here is CAISSISGAYNEQFF. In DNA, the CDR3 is TGTGCCATCAGTTCGATAAGCGGGGCCTACAATGAGCAGTTCTTC.

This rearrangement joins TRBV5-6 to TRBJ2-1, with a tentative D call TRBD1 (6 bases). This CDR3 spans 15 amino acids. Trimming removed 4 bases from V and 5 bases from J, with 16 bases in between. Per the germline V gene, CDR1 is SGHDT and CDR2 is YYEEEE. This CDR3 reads CASSNTGFGNNEQFF. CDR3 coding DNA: TGTGCCAGCAGCAACACAGGGTTCGGTAACAATGAGCAGTTCTTC. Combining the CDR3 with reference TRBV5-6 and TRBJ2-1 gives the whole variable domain DAGVTQSPTHLIKTRGQQVTLRCSPKSGHDTVSWYQQALGQGPQFIFQYYEEEERQRGNFPDRFSGHQFPNYSSELNVNALLLGDSALYLCASSNTGFGNNEQFFGPGTRLTVL.

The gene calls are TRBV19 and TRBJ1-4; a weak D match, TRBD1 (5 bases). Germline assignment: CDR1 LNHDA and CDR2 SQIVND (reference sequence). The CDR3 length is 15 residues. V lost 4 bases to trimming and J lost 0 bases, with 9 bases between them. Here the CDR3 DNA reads TGTGCCAGTAGTACCGGGGGGTCAACTAATGAAAAACTGTTTTTT. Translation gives CASSTGGSTNEKLFF.

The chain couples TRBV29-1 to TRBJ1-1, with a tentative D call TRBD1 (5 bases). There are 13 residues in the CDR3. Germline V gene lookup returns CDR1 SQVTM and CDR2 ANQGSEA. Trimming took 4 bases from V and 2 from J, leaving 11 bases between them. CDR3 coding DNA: TGCAGCGTTGTGAGGGGACTCAACACTGAAGCTTTCTTT. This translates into CSVVRGLNTEAFF.

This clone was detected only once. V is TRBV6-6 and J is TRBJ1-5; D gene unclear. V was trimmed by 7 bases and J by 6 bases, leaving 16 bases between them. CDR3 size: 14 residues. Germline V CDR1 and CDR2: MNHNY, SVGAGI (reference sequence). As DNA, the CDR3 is TGTGCCAGCACCTTAGAGAGGGTCGGTCAGCCCCAGCATTTT. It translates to CASTLERVGQPQHF.

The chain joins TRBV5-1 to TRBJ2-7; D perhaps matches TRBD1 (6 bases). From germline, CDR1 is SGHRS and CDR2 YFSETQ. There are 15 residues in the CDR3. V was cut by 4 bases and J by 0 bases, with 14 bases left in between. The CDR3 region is CASSPDDRSSYEQYF. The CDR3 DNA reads TGCGCCAGCAGCCCCGACGACAGGAGCTCCTACGAGCAGTACTTC.

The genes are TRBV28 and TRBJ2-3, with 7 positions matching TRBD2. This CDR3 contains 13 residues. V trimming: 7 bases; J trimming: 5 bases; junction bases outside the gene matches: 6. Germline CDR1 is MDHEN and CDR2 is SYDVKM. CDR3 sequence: CASTVTGGDTQYF. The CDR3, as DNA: TGTGCCAGCACCGTTACGGGGGGAGATACGCAGTATTTT.

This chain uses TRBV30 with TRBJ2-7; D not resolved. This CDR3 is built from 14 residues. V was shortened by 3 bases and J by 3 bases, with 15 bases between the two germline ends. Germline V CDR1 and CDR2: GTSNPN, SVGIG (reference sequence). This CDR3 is CAWREIGVSYEQYF. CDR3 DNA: TGTGCCTGGAGAGAGATAGGAGTGAGCTACGAGCAGTACTTC.

CDR3 amino acids: CASSPSIGELFF. The CDR3 DNA is TGTGCCAGCTCACCATCAATCGGGGAGCTGTTTTTT. The gene calls are TRBV18 and TRBJ2-2; D call uncertain. The CDR3 runs to 12 residues. The V gene lost 2 bases and the J gene lost 7 bases, with 5 bases spanning the gap. In germline, CDR1 is KGHSH, CDR2 LQKENI. The entire variable domain, with the rest obtained from reference TRBV18 and TRBJ2-2, is as follows: NAGVMQNPRHLVRRRGQEARLRCSPMKGHSHVYWYRQLPEEGLKFMVYLQKENIIDESGMPKERFSAEFPKEGPSILRIQQVVRGDSAAYFCASSPSIGELFFGEGSRLTVL.

The CDR3 protein is CASSEKGAFTPLHF. The CDR3 bases are TGTGCCAGCAGTGAGAAGGGGGCCTTCACACCCCTCCACTTT. The chain combines TRBV2 with TRBJ1-6, with 7 bases that match TRBD1. The CDR3 consists of 14 residues. The germline gives CDR1 SNHLY, CDR2 FYNNEI. The V segment lost 3 bases and the J segment 11 bases; nucleotides outside the gene matches: 7.

CDR3 residues: CASSFGQGIYEQYF. CDR3 sequence (DNA): TGTGCCAGCAGCTTCGGACAGGGGATCTACGAGCAGTACTTC. The chain has TRBV5-6 and TRBJ2-7; TRBD1 matches at 9 bases. The V gene end was trimmed by 2 bases and the J gene end by 3 bases; junction bases not matched to a gene: 3. The CDR3 covers 14 residues. Germline V gene lookup returns CDR1 SGHDT and CDR2 YYEEEE.

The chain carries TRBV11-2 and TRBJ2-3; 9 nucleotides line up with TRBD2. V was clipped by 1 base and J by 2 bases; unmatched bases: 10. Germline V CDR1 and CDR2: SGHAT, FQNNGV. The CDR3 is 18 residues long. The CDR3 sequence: CASSLGAGGSRFTDTQYF. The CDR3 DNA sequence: TGTGCCAGCAGCTTAGGAGCGGGAGGCTCCCGTTTCACAGATACGCAGTATTTT.

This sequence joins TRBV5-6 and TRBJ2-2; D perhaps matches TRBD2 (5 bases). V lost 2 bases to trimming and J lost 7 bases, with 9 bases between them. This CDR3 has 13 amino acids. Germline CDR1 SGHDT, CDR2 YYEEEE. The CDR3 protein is CASSLGLIGELFF. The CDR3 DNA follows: TGTGCCAGCAGCTTAGGACTGATCGGGGAGCTGTTTTTT.

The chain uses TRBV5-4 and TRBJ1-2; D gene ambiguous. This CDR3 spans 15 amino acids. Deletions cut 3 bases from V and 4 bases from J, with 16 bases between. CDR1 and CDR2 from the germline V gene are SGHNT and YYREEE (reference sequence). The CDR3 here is CASSSRERRVYGYTF. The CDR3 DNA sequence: TGTGCCAGCAGCTCACGGGAACGCCGGGTCTATGGCTACACCTTC.

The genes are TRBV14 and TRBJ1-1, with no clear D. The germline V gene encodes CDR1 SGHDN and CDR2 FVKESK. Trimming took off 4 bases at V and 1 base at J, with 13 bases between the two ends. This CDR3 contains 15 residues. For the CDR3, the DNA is TGTGCCAGCAGCCCCAATCGGGGAAGGAACACTGAAGCTTTCTTT. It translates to CASSPNRGRNTEAFF.

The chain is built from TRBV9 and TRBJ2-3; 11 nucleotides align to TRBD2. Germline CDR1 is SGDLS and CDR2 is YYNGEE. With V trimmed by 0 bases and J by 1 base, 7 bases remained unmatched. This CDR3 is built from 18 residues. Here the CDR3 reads CASSVGLAGGLGTDTQYF. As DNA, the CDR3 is TGTGCCAGCAGCGTAGGGTTAGCGGGGGGGCTGGGCACAGATACGCAGTATTTT.

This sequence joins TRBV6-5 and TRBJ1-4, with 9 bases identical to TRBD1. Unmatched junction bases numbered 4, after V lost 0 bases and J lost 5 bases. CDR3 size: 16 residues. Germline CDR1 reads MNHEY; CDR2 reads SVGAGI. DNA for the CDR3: TGTGCCAGCAGTTACTCGGTGGACAGGGGAAATGAAAAACTGTTTTTT. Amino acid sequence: CASSYSVDRGNEKLFF.

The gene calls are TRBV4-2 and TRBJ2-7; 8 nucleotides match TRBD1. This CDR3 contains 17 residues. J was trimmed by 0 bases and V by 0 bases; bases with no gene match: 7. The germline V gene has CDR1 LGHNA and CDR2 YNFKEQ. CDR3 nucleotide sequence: TGTGCCAGCAGCCAAGACTGGACAGGGAGCGTCTCCTACGAGCAGTACTTC. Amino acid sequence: CASSQDWTGSVSYEQYF.

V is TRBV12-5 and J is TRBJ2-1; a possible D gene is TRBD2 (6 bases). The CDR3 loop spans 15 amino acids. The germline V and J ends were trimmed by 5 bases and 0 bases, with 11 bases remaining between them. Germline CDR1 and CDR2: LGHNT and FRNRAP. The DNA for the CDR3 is TGTGCTAGTGGTCCGGGGGACCTCTCCTACAATGAGCAGTTCTTC. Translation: CASGPGDLSYNEQFF.